Listed here is a single T cell receptor beta chain. Germline values: CDR1 MNHEY, CDR2 SMNVEV (reference sequence). V shed 3 bases and J 4 bases; nucleotides not matched to a gene: 5. The CDR3 contains 14 residues. Method: immunoSEQ multiplex PCR; TCRdb's copy keeps in-frame clones and lacks some. The data show around 120,000 clones, around 63% seen once. This sample was included in a study of blood T cell repertoires in COVID-19. About the research overall: Sites across the United States, Italy and Spain contributed samples from acute and convalescent COVID-19.

The material sequenced was peripheral blood. This chain links TRBV27 with TRBJ2-7; 8 bases match TRBD2. The clonotype comes from a woman in her seventies with acute or convalescent COVID-19. DNA of the CDR3: TGTGCCAGCAGTTTCGCCAGCGGGAGATACGAGCAGTACTTC. Translating it yields CASSFASGRYEQYF.